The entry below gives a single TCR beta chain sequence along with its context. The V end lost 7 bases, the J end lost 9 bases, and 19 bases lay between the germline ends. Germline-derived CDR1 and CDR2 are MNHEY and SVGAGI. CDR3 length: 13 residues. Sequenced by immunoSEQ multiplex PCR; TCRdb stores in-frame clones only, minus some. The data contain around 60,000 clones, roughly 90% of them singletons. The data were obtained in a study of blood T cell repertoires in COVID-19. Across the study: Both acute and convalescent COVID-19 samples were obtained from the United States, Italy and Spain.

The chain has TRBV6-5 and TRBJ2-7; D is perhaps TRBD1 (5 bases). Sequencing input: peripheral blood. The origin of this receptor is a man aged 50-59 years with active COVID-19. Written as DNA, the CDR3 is TGTGCCAGCATGAGGAATCTCAGGGATGTGCAGTACTTC. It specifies CASMRNLRDVQYF.